This T cell receptor (beta chain) is drawn from a study of T cell responses to AZD1222 COVID-19 vaccine. The CDR3 runs to 15 residues. Germline CDR1 reads KGHDR; CDR2 reads SFDVKD. The germline V and J ends were trimmed by 5 bases and 0 bases, with 13 bases remaining between them. In regard to this clone: Its antigen is as yet unknown.

The study's findings and limits: Repertoires were collected only later (after the peak T cell response had occurred).

Profiled with immunoSEQ multiplex PCR; TCRdb holds only in-frame clones, not every one. In the table there are about 180,000 clones, approximately 94% of which are singletons. The chain links TRBV24-1 to TRBJ2-7; a possible D gene is TRBD2 (6 bases). This TCR came from an adult who received the AZD1222 COVID-19 vaccine. The sample consisted of peripheral blood, taken 28 days after the second AZD1222 dose. DNA for the CDR3: TGTGCCACCAGTGCCGGGGACTTGAGCTCCTACGAGCAGTACTTC. This codes for CATSAGDLSSYEQYF.